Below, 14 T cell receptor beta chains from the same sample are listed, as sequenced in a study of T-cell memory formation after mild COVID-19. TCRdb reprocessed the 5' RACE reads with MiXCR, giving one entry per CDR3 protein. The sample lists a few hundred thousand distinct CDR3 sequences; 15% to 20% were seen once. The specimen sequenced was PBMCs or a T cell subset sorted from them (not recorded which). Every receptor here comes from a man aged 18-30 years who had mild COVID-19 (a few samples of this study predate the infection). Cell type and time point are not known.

This CDR3 reads CASSGDSANYGYTF. For the CDR3, the DNA is TGTGCCAGCAGCGGTGATAGCGCCAACTATGGCTACACCTTC. The genes are TRBV9 and TRBJ1-2; D is unclear. The V and J ends lost 3 bases and 2 bases respectively, with 11 bases between them. The CDR3 runs 14 residues. Germline V gene lookup returns CDR1 SGDLS and CDR2 YYNGEE.

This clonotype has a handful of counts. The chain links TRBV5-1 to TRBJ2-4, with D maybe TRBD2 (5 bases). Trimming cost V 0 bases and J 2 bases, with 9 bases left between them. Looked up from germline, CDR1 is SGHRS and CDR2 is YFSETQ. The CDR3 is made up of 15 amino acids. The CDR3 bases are TGCGCCAGCAGCTTGGGCTCGGGGACCAAAAACATTCAGTACTTC. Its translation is CASSLGSGTKNIQYF.

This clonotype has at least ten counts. CDR3: CASSLVPSSGDGEQYV. The CDR3 DNA reads as TGTGCCAGCAGCTTAGTCCCTAGTAGCGGGGATGGCGAGCAGTACGTC. The chain recombines TRBV7-2 with TRBJ2-7; 8 bases match TRBD2. This CDR3 region has 16 residues. The germline gives CDR1 SGHTA, CDR2 FQGNSA. The junction had 11 bases not matched to a gene; V was cut back by 1 base and J by 6 bases.

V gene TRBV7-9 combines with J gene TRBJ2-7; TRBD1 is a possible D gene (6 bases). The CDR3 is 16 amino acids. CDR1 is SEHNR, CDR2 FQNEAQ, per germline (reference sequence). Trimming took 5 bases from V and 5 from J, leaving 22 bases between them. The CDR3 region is CASSPGAGTPNHEQYV. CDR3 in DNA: TGTGCCAGCAGCCCCGGAGCCGGGACACCCAACCACGAGCAGTACGTC.

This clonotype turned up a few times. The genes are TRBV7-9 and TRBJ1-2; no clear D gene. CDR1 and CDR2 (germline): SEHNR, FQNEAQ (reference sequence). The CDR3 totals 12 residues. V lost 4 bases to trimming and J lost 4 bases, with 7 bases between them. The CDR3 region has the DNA TGTGCCAGCAGCTCCGAGGTCTATGGCTACACCTTC. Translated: CASSSEVYGYTF.

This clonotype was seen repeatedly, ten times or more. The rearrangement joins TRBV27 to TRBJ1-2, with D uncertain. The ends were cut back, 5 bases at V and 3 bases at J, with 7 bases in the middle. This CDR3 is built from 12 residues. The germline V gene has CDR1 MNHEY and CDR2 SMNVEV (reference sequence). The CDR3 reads CASSDRYYGYTF. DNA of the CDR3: TGTGCCAGCAGTGACCGCTACTATGGCTACACCTTC.

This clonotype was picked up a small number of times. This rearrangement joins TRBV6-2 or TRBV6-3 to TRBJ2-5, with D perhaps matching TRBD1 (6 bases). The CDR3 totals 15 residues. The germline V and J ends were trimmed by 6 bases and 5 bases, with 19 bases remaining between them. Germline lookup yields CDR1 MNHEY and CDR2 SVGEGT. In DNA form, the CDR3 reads TGTGCCAGCAGCCATGCCCTGGGGGCCAGGGAGACCCAGTACTTC. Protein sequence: CASSHALGARETQYF.

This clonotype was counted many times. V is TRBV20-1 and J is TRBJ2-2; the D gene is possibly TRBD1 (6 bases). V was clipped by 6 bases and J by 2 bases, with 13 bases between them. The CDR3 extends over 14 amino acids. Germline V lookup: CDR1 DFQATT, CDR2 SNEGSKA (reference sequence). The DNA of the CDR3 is TGCAGTGCCGCCGGGACAACTAACACCGGGGAGCTGTTTTTT. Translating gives CSAAGTTNTGELFF.

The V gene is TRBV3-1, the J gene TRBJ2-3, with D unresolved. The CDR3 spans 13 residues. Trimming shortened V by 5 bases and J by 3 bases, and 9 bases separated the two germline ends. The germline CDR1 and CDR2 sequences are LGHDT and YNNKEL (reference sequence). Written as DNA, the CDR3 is TGTGCCAGCAGCACATCCGGTACAGATACGCAGTATTTT. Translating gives CASSTSGTDTQYF.

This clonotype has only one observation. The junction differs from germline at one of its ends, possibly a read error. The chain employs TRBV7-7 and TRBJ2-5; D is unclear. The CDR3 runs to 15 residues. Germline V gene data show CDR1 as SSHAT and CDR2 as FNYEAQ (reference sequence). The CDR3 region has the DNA TGTGCTAGCAGCTCCACAGTGGGCTATCAAGAGACCCAGTACTTC. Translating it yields CASSSTVGYQETQYF.

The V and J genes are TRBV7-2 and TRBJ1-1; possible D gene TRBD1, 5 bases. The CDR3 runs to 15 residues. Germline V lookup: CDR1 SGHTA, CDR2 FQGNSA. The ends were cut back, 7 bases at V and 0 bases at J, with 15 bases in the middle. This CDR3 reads CASIHGWGMNTEAFF. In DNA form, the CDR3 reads TGTGCCAGCATCCACGGTTGGGGCATGAACACTGAAGCTTTCTTT. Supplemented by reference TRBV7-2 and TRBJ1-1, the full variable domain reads GAGVSQSPSNKVTEKGKDVELRCDPISGHTALYWYRQSLGQGLEFLIYFQGNSAPDKSGLPSDRFSAERTGGSVSTLTIQRTQQEDSAVYLCASIHGWGMNTEAFFGQGTRLTVV.

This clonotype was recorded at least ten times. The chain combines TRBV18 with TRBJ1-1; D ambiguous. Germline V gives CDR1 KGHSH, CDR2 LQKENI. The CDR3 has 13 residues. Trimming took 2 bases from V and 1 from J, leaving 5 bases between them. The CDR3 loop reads CASSPDWNTEAFF. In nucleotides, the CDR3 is TGTGCCAGCTCACCAGACTGGAACACTGAAGCTTTCTTT.

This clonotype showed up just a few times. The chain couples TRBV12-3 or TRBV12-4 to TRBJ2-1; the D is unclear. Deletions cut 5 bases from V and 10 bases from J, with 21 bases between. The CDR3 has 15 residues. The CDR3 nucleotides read TGTGCCAGCAGTGTTCCGGCAACAGTTTTAGGAGAGCAGTTCTTC. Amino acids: CASSVPATVLGEQFF.

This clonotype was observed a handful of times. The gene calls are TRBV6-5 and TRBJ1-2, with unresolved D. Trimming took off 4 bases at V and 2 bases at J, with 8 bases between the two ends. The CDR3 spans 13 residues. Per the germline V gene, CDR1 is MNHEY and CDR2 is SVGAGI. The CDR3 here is CASSSAANYGYTF. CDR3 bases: TGTGCCAGCAGTTCCGCAGCCAACTATGGCTACACCTTC.